These T cell receptor beta chains were read from a single sample in a study of CD8 T cells in Susac syndrome. TCRdb reanalysed the immunoSEQ multiplex PCR reads using MiXCR and keeps one entry per CDR3 protein. In the table there are roughly 200,000 distinct CDR3 sequences, about 95% of which are singletons. The sample was CD4+ T cells from PBMCs. The receptors were sampled from a human donor in good health. Both conserved end residues are part of each CDR3. Fields, in order: V gene, clone size, D gene, CDR3 length, J gene, CDR3 DNA, CDR3 protein. A D gene is named only where the DNA matches it firmly. For some rows the clone size is stated as once, few or many, or as a class when expanded; others skip it.

TRBV7-2	.	.	15	TRBJ2-1	TGTGCCAGCAGCATCGGTCCGCGTACATACAATGAGCAGTTCTTC	CASSIGPRTYNEQFF
TRBV29-1	.	.	13	TRBJ2-3	TGCTCAGCCGAAGGGGCCGTAACAGATACGCAGTATTTT	CSAEGAVTDTQYF
TRBV18	once	.	15	TRBJ2-2	TGTGCCAGCTCTTTTAACGCTGGGGGCACCGGGGAGCTGTTTTTT	CASSFNAGGTGELFF
TRBV29-1	.	.	13	TRBJ1-1	TGCAGCGTTGAGTATCGGTCCTCCACTGAAGCTTTCTTT	CSVEYRSSTEAFF
TRBV5-1	.	.	15	TRBJ1-2	TGCGCCAGCAGCTTGGAGGCAGGGAGAGGCTATGGCTACACCTTC	CASSLEAGRGYGYTF
TRBV29-1	.	.	12	TRBJ2-7	TGCAGCGTTGAGGCGGGTTTCTACGAGCAGTACTTC	CSVEAGFYEQYF
TRBV20-1	.	TRBD2	12	TRBJ2-1	TGCAGTGGGACTAGCGGCGACAATGAGCAGTTCTTC	CSGTSGDNEQFF
TRBV7-2	once	.	15	TRBJ1-6	TGTGCCAGCAGCTTAGCTGGGTTGAGTAATTCACCCCTCCACTTT	CASSLAGLSNSPLHF
TRBV5-1	.	TRBD1	16	TRBJ2-3	TGCGCCAGCAGCGATGGGACAGGGGGCAGCACAGATACGCAGTATTTT	CASSDGTGGSTDTQYF
TRBV4-1	.	TRBD2	18	TRBJ2-5	TGCGCCAGCAGCCAAGTTTTTTCGAGACTAGCGGGAGAAGAGACCCAGTACTTC	CASSQVFSRLAGEETQYF
TRBV28	.	TRBD1	14	TRBJ1-1	TGTGCCAGCACCCGACAGGGGGCGCGGACTGAAGCTTTCTTT	CASTRQGARTEAFF
TRBV29-1	.	TRBD1	14	TRBJ1-2	TGCAGCGTTGTGGCCAGGGGGAGGCCCTATGGCTACACCTTC	CSVVARGRPYGYTF
TRBV15	.	TRBD1	14	TRBJ2-7	TGTGCCACCAGCAGAGATGGAACAGGGGAAGAGCAGTACTTC	CATSRDGTGEEQYF
TRBV20-1	.	.	13	TRBJ2-3	TGCAGTGCTAGAGACCAGGGACCGGATACGCAGTATTTT	CSARDQGPDTQYF
TRBV5-1	once	.	17	TRBJ2-2	TGCGCCAGCAGCTTAGCCTGGGACTCGCCGAACACCGGGGAGCTGTTTTTT	CASSLAWDSPNTGELFF
TRBV18	.	TRBD1	13	TRBJ1-1	TGTGCCAGCTCCGACAGGGTGGACACTGAAGCTTTCTTT	CASSDRVDTEAFF
TRBV29-1	.	.	12	TRBJ1-2	TGCAGCGCCCTCCGCACCGCGAGCGGCTACACCTTC	CSALRTASGYTF
TRBV2	.	TRBD2	17	TRBJ2-1	TGTGCCAGCAGTGAAGCCGCTAGCGGGAGCTCCTACAATGAGCAGTTCTTC	CASSEAASGSSYNEQFF
TRBV6-5	.	.	12	TRBJ1-5	TGTGCCAGCAACAGGGCTAATCAGCCCCAGCATTTT	CASNRANQPQHF
TRBV3-1	.	.	13	TRBJ1-1	TGTGCCAGTGGGAAGGAGGTTAACACTGAAGCTTTCTTT	CASGKEVNTEAFF
TRBV7-2	once	.	14	TRBJ1-1	TGTGCCAGCAGCTCCGGCTTGAAGTCTGTGGAAGCTTTCTTT	CASSSGLKSVEAFF
TRBV18	.	TRBD1	15	TRBJ2-4	TGTGCCAGCTCACCGACAGGGGAAGGCAAAAACATTCAGTACTTC	CASSPTGEGKNIQYF
TRBV6-1	few	TRBD1	14	TRBJ2-1	TGTGCCAGCACCGCTCGGGACAGGGGTAACGAGCAGTTCTTC	CASTARDRGNEQFF
TRBV29-1	.	.	12	TRBJ1-2	TGCAGCGCTGCTCCGGATCCCCACGGCTACACCTTC	CSAAPDPHGYTF
TRBV2	.	.	13	TRBJ1-1	TGTGCCAGCTCGATCTATGGTAACACTGAAGCTTTCTTT	CASSIYGNTEAFF
TRBV29-1	.	.	14	TRBJ2-7	TGCAGCGTTGCAAATCCCGGCTTCCGCTACGAGCAGTACTTC	CSVANPGFRYEQYF
TRBV2	.	TRBD2	14	TRBJ2-3	TGTGCCAGCAGGCCGGGACTAGTCACAGATACGCAGTATTTT	CASRPGLVTDTQYF
TRBV4-1	once	TRBD1	15	TRBJ1-2	TGCGCCAGCAGCTTCGGTTGGGACAGACGATCTGGCTACACCTTC	CASSFGWDRRSGYTF
TRBV30	.	TRBD2	17	TRBJ2-1	TGTGCCTGGAGAGGTCCTCGGACTAGCGGGAGGTACAATGAGCAGTTCTTC	CAWRGPRTSGRYNEQFF
TRBV29-1	.	.	11	TRBJ1-1	TGCAGCGCCGAATTTAGCACTGAAGCTTTCTTT	CSAEFSTEAFF
TRBV12-3/TRBV12-4	once	TRBD2	16	TRBJ2-1	TGTGCCAGCAGCCCCTCCGGACTAGCGGGGCCCAATGAGCAGTTCTTC	CASSPSGLAGPNEQFF
TRBV6-2/TRBV6-3	.	.	19	TRBJ2-6	TGTGCCAGCAGTTACTCGATTGTAGCAGGGATCCCTGGGGCCAACGTCCTGACTTTC	CASSYSIVAGIPGANVLTF
TRBV3-1	.	.	12	TRBJ2-2	TGTGCCAGCACCCAGAACACCGGGGAGCTGTTTTTT	CASTQNTGELFF
TRBV30	.	.	13	TRBJ2-1	TGTGCCTGCTCCCCTGAGTCCTACAATGAGCAGTTCTTC	CACSPESYNEQFF
TRBV4-1	.	.	14	TRBJ2-1	TGCGCCAGCAGCCGATTAACTACTTACAATGAGCAGTTCTTC	CASSRLTTYNEQFF
TRBV24-1	.	.	14	TRBJ2-1	TGTGCCACCGGATTGAACGGGCCGTACAATGAGCAGTTCTTC	CATGLNGPYNEQFF
TRBV27	.	.	14	TRBJ2-2	TGTGCCAGCAGCCCTACTAGCAGGACGGGGGAGCTGTTTTTT	CASSPTSRTGELFF
TRBV29-1	.	.	12	TRBJ2-1	TGCAGCGTTGAAGTGGGCGGCGGTGAGCAGTTCTTC	CSVEVGGGEQFF
TRBV20-1	.	.	15	TRBJ2-5	TGCAGTGCTAGATTTCTCGGGGGAGTGCGAGAGACCCAGTACTTC	CSARFLGGVRETQYF
TRBV15	.	.	16	TRBJ2-3	TGTGCCACCAGCAGCCGGGGTACTGCGGGCACAGATACGCAGTATTTT	CATSSRGTAGTDTQYF
TRBV12-3/TRBV12-4	few	TRBD2	14	TRBJ2-1	TGTGCCAGCAGTTTCTTAGCGGGCTACAATGAGCAGTTCTTC	CASSFLAGYNEQFF
TRBV20-1	.	.	13	TRBJ1-5	TGCAGTGCTGTACGGAGTAGCAATCAGCCCCAGCATTTT	CSAVRSSNQPQHF
TRBV7-9	.	TRBD2	15	TRBJ2-5	TGTGCCAGCAGCGAAATACTAGCGGCCAGGGAGACCCAGTACTTC	CASSEILAARETQYF
TRBV12-3/TRBV12-4	.	.	12	TRBJ2-1	TGTGCCAGCAGGGGGGTACATCATGAGCAGTTCTTC	CASRGVHHEQFF
TRBV27	.	TRBD1	15	TRBJ2-5	TGTGCCAGCAGTCCCTGGGACAGGGGGTTAGAGACCCAGTACTTC	CASSPWDRGLETQYF
TRBV30	.	.	12	TRBJ1-1	TGTGCCTGGGAGGGACAGAACACTGAAGCTTTCTTT	CAWEGQNTEAFF